The T cell receptor beta chain under discussion was sequenced for a study of CD8 T cells in ankylosing spondylitis. The CDR3 covers 12 residues. Trimming cost V 6 bases and J 7 bases, with 12 bases left between them. CDR1 is SNHLY and CDR2 is FYNNEI in the germline V gene. Concerning this clonotype: Antigen unknown.

From the 5' RACE reads, TCRdb called clonotypes with MiXCR, one entry per CDR3 protein. The table records 700,000 to 1,000,000 distinct CDR3 sequences, roughly 10% of them present only once. Study observations and caveats: Ankylosing spondylitis blood seemed to carry a telltale TCR beta motif made of several highly homologous variants. Those disease-linked clones were CD8+; they were also relatively rare in peripheral blood. Significantly higher representation of disease-linked clones was reported for matched ankylosing spondylitis synovial fluid. Before this, some motif variants had been reported in reactive arthritis synovial fluid and blood.

This chain joins TRBV2 and TRBJ1-2; D may be TRBD1 (5 bases). Input material: blood, either unsorted or a sorted T cell fraction (not recorded which). The receptor comes from a male donor with ankylosing spondylitis. CDR3 nucleotides: TGTGCCAGCAGGGGGGAGAGGCGTGGCTACACCTTC. Its protein is CASRGERRGYTF.